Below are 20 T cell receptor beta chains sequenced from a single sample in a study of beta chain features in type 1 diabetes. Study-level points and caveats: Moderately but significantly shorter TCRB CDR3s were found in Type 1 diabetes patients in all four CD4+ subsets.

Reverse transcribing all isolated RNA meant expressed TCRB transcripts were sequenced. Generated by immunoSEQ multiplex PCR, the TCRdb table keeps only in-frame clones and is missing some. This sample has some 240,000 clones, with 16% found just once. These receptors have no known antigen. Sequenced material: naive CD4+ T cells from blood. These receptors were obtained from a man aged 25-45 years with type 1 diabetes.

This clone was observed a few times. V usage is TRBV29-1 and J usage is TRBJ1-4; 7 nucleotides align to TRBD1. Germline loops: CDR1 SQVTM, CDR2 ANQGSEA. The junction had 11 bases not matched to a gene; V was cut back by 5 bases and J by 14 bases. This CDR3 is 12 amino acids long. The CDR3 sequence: CSVSPGGTVLFF. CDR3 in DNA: TGCAGCGTTTCCCCAGGGGGAACCGTCCTGTTTTTT.

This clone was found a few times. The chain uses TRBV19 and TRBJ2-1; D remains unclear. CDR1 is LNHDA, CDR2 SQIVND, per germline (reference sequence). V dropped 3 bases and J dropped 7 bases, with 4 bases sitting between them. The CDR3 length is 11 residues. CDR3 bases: TGTGCCAGTAGTATGGGAAATGAGCAGTTCTTC. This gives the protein CASSMGNEQFF.

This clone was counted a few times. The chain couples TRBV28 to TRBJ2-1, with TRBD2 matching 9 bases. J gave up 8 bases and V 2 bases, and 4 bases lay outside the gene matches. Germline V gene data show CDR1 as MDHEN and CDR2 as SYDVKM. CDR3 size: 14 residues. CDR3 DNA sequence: TGTGCCAGCAGTTTAGCGGGAGGGAGATATGAGCAGTTCTTC. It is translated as CASSLAGGRYEQFF.

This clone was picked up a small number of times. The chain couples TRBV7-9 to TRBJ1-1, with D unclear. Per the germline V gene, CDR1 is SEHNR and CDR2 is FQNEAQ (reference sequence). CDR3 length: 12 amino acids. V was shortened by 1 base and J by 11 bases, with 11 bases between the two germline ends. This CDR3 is CASSLEVPAAFF. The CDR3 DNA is TGTGCCAGCAGCTTAGAGGTTCCGGCGGCTTTCTTT.

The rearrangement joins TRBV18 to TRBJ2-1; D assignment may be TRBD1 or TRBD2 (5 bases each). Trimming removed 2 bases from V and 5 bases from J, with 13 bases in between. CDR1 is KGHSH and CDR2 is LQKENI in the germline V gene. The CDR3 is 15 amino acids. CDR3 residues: CASSPIGGTDNEQFF. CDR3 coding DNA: TGTGCCAGCTCACCAATTGGTGGGACGGACAATGAGCAGTTCTTC.

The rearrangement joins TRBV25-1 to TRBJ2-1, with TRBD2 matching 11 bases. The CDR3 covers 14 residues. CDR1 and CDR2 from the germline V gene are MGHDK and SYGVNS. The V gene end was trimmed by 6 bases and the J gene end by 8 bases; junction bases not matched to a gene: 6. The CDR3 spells CASRPGLAGDEQFF. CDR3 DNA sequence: TGTGCCAGCAGGCCCGGACTAGCGGGCGATGAGCAGTTCTTC.

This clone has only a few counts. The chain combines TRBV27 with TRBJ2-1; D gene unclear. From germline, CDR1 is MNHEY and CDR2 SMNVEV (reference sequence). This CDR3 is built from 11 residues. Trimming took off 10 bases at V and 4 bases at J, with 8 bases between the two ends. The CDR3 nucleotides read TGTGCCACCCATTCGTACAATGAGCAGTTCTTC. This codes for CATHSYNEQFF.

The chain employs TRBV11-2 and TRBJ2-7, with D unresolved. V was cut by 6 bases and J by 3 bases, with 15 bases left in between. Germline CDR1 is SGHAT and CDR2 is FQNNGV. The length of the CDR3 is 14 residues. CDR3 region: CASRSNRGRYEQYF. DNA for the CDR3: TGTGCCAGCAGGTCGAATAGAGGTCGCTACGAGCAGTACTTC.

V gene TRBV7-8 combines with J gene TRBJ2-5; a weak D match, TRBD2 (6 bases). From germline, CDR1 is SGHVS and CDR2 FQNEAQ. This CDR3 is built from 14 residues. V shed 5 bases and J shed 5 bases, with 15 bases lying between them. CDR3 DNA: TGTGCCAGCAGCCCAGGGCGGGGTATGGAGACCCAGTACTTC. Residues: CASSPGRGMETQYF.

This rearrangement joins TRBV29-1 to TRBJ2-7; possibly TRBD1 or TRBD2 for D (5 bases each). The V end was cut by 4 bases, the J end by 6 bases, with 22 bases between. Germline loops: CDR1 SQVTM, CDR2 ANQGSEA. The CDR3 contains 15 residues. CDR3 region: CSVVVPPGPRGEQYF. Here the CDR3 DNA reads TGCAGCGTTGTGGTGCCTCCGGGACCCCGGGGCGAGCAGTACTTC.

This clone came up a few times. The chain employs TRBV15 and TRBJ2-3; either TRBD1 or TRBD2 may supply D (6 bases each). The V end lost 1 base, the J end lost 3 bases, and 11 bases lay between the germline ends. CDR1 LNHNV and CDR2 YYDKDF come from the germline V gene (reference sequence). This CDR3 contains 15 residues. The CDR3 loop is CATSRGGTLTDTQYF. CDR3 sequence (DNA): TGTGCCACCAGCAGAGGCGGGACACTTACAGATACGCAGTATTTT.

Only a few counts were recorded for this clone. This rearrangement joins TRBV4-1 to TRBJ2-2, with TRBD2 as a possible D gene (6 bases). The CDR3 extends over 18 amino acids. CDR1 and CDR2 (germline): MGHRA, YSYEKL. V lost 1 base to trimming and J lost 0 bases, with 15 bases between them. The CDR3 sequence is CASSQVSGGAANTGELFF. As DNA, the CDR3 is TGCGCCAGCAGCCAAGTCTCGGGCGGGGCCGCGAACACCGGGGAGCTGTTTTTT.

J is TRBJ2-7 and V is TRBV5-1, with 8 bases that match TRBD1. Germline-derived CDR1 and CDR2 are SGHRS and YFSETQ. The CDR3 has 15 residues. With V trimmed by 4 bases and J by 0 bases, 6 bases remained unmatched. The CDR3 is CASSTDRASSYEQYF. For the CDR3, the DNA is TGCGCCAGCAGCACGGACAGGGCGAGCTCCTACGAGCAGTACTTC.

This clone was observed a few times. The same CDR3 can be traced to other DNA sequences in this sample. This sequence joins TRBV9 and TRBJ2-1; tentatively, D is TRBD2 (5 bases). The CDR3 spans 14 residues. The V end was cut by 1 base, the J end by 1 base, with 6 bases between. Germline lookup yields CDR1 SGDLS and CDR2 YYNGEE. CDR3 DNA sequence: TGTGCCAGCAGCGTAAGCGGTTCCTACAATGAGCAGTTCTTC. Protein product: CASSVSGSYNEQFF.

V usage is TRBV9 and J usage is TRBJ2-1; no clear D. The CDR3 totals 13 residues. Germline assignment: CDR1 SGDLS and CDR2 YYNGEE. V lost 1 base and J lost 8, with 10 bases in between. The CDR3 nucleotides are TGTGCCAGCAGCGTACGAGTAGGCCATGAGCAGTTCTTC. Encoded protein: CASSVRVGHEQFF.

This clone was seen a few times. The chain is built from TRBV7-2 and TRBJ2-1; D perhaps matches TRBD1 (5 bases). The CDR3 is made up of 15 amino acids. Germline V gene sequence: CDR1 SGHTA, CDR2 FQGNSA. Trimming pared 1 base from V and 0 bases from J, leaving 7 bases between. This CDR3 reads CASSLDRFSYNEQFF. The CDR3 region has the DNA TGTGCCAGCAGCTTAGACAGGTTCTCCTACAATGAGCAGTTCTTC.

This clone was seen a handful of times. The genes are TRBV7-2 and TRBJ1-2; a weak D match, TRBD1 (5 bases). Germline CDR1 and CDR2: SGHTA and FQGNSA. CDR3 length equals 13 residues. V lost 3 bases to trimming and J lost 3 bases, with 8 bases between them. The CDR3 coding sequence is TGTGCCAGCAGCTTTGGGACGGACTATGGCTACACCTTC. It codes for CASSFGTDYGYTF. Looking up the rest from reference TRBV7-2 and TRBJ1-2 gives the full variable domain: GAGVSQSPSNKVTEKGKDVELRCDPISGHTALYWYRQSLGQGLEFLIYFQGNSAPDKSGLPSDRFSAERTGGSVSTLTIQRTQQEDSAVYLCASSFGTDYGYTFGSGTRLTVV.

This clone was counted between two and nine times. As DNA, the CDR3 is TGTGCCAGTAGTTTACCGAACCTCTACGAGCAGTACTTC. Its protein is CASSLPNLYEQYF. The rearrangement links TRBV19 to TRBJ2-7; no reliable D call. CDR1 LNHDA and CDR2 SQIVND come from the germline V gene (reference sequence). Trimming left V 5 bases short and J 3 bases short, with 11 bases between. CDR3 length equals 13 residues. Combining the CDR3 with reference TRBV19 and TRBJ2-7 gives the whole variable domain DGGITQSPKYLFRKEGQNVTLSCEQNLNHDAMYWYRQDPGQGLRLIYYSQIVNDFQKGDIAEGYSVSREKKESFPLTVTSAQKNPTAFYLCASSLPNLYEQYFGPGTRLTVT.

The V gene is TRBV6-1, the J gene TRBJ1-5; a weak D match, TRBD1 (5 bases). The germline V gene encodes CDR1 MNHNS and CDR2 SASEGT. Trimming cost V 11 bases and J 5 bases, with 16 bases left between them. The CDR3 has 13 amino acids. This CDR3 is CAAREGSHQPQHF. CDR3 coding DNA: TGTGCCGCACGGGAGGGGAGCCATCAGCCCCAGCATTTT.

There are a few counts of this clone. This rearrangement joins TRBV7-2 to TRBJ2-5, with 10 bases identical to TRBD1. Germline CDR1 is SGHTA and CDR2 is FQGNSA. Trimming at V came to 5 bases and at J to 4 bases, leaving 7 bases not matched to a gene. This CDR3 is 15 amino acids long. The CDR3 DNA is TGTGCCAGCAGCCCCCGGACAGGGGGGCGAGAGACCCAGTACTTC. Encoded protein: CASSPRTGGRETQYF.